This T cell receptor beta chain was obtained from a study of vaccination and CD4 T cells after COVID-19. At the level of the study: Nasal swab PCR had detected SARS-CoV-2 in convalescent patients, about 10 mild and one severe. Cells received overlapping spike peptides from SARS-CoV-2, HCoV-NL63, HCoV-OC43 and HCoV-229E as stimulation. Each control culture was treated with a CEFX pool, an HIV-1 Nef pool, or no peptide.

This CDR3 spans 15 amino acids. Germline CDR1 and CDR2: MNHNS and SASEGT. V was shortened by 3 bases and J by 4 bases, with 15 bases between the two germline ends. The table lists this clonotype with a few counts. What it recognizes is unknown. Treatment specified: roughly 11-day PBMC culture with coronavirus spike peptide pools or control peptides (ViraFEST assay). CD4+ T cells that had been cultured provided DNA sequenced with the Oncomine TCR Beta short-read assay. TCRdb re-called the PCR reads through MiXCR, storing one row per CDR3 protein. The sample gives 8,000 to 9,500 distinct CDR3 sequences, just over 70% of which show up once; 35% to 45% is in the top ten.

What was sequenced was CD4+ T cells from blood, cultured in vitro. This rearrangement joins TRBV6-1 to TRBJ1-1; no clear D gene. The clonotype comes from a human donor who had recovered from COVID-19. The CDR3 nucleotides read TGTGCCAGCAGTGATCCCAGGTTAAGGAGCACTGAAGCTTTCTTT. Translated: CASSDPRLRSTEAFF.